These 30 T cell receptor beta chains came from one sample sequenced in a study of early T cells in non-severe SARS-CoV-2 infection. TCRdb itself ran the 5' RACE reads through MiXCR, one entry per CDR3 protein. The sample lists around 94,000 distinct CDR3 sequences; under 15% were seen once. Sequenced material: whole blood. Receptors were obtained from an adult who was a healthcare worker with PCR-confirmed SARS-CoV-2 infection or an uninfected control (not recorded which).

The V gene is TRBV3-1, the J gene TRBJ2-1; D is ambiguous. The CDR3 sequence is 14 residues long. V was shortened by 4 bases and J by 0 bases, with 7 bases between the two germline ends. CDR1 is LGHDT, CDR2 YNNKEL, per germline (reference sequence). Written as DNA, the CDR3 is TGTGCCAGCAGCCCAAGAGACTCCTACAATGAGCAGTTCTTC. Translation: CASSPRDSYNEQFF.

The V gene is TRBV6-6, the J gene TRBJ1-6; possible D gene TRBD1, 5 bases. This CDR3 comprises 17 residues. CDR1 is MNHNY, CDR2 SVGAGI, per germline (reference sequence). Trimming stripped 6 bases from V and 0 bases from J, with 15 bases between. CDR3: CASRLGGASSYNSPLHF. The DNA of the CDR3 is TGTGCCAGCAGGCTCGGCGGGGCTAGCTCCTATAATTCACCCCTCCACTTT.

The table lists this clonotype with a few counts. The chain recombines TRBV2 with TRBJ1-4, with no clear D. CDR1 SNHLY and CDR2 FYNNEI come from the germline V gene. With 2 bases removed from V and 5 bases from J, the gap between germline ends came to 9 bases. This CDR3 has 14 residues. Here the CDR3 reads CASSEQAKNEKLFF. The CDR3 DNA is TGTGCCAGCAGTGAACAGGCGAAGAATGAAAAACTGTTTTTT.

This clonotype appeared a few times. This chain connects TRBV10-3 to TRBJ1-2, with a weak D call TRBD1 (5 bases). Germline CDR1 and CDR2: ENHRY and SYGVKD. CDR3 length: 16 residues. Trimming stripped 2 bases from V and 8 bases from J, with 21 bases between. The CDR3 DNA reads TGTGCCATCAGTGAGGGGAGGGCCTGGACTTCAGGGGGCTACACCTTC. This sequence encodes CAISEGRAWTSGGYTF.

At least ten counts were recorded for this clonotype. The gene calls are TRBV3-1 and TRBJ2-1; no firm D call. The CDR3 covers 16 residues. Germline values: CDR1 LGHDT, CDR2 YNNKEL (reference sequence). Trimming shortened V by 0 bases and J by 0 bases, and 9 bases separated the two germline ends. CDR3 sequence (DNA): TGTGCCAGCAGCCAAGATAGCTCAAGCTCCTACAATGAGCAGTTCTTC. Protein: CASSQDSSSSYNEQFF.

This clonotype was seen only a few times. The chain joins TRBV28 to TRBJ2-2; 8 bases map to TRBD2. The length of the CDR3 is 17 residues. CDR1 and CDR2 (germline): MDHEN, SYDVKM. Trimming removed 5 bases from V and 6 bases from J; junction bases left unmatched: 14. CDR3 coding DNA: TGTGCCAGCAGTCTCCTCGGGGGTAGCGGGGTGCCCGGGGAGCTGTTTTTT. The encoded protein is CASSLLGGSGVPGELFF. Filled out from reference TRBV28 and TRBJ2-2, the complete variable domain reads DVKVTQSSRYLVKRTGEKVFLECVQDMDHENMFWYRQDPGLGLRLIYFSYDVKMKEKGDIPEGYSVSREKKERFSLILESASTNQTSMYLCASSLLGGSGVPGELFFGEGSRLTVL.

This clonotype has only a few counts. The J gene is TRBJ2-7, the V gene TRBV7-2; D remains ambiguous. The length of the CDR3 is 15 residues. Germline V gene sequence: CDR1 SGHTA, CDR2 FQGNSA. Trimming stripped 1 base from V and 4 bases from J, with 14 bases between. The CDR3 DNA reads TGTGCCAGCAGCTTAGAAGGTGGCGGATCATACGAGCAGTACTTC. Encoded protein: CASSLEGGGSYEQYF.

This chain uses TRBV15 with TRBJ2-7, with 9 positions matching TRBD2. The germline V gene encodes CDR1 LNHNV and CDR2 YYDKDF (reference sequence). CDR3 length: 14 residues. V lost 8 bases and J lost 2; bases outside the gene matches: 7. This CDR3 reads CATGLGGRAYEQYF. The CDR3 nucleotides are TGTGCCACCGGCCTTGGCGGGAGGGCCTACGAGCAGTACTTC.

The CDR3: CASSYPGTGTEKLFF. DNA for the CDR3: TGTGCCAGCAGTTACCCCGGGACAGGGACGGAAAAACTGTTTTTT. V gene TRBV28 combines with J gene TRBJ1-4, with TRBD1 identical over 9 bases. V shed 4 bases and J 8 bases; nucleotides not matched to a gene: 8. This CDR3 comprises 15 residues. Germline V lookup: CDR1 MDHEN, CDR2 SYDVKM.

This chain links TRBV10-3 with TRBJ2-3, with 12 bases that match TRBD2. V lost 0 bases and J lost 3; bases outside the gene matches: 1. Germline assignment: CDR1 ENHRY and CDR2 SYGVKD. The CDR3 covers 16 residues. The CDR3 is CAISESTSGRTDTQYF. In DNA form, the CDR3 reads TGTGCCATCAGTGAGTCGACTAGCGGGAGAACAGATACGCAGTATTTT.

This clonotype was seen only a few times. The chain employs TRBV7-8 and TRBJ1-6, with D unresolved. The CDR3 is 16 residues long. V shed 6 bases and J shed 0 bases, with 12 bases lying between them. The germline CDR1 and CDR2 sequences are SGHVS and FQNEAQ. CDR3 sequence reads: CASSPDASSYNSPLHF. In DNA form, the CDR3 reads TGTGCCAGCAGTCCTGATGCTAGCTCCTATAATTCACCCCTCCACTTT.

This clonotype was seen repeatedly, ten times or more. The chain is built from TRBV20-1 and TRBJ2-7, with unresolved D. CDR1 DFQATT and CDR2 SNEGSKA come from the germline V gene (reference sequence). Trimming pared 4 bases from V and 2 bases from J, leaving 18 bases between. CDR3 size: 15 residues. The CDR3 reads CSAISTAGTTYEQYF. In DNA form, the CDR3 reads TGCAGTGCTATTTCGACCGCAGGCACTACCTACGAGCAGTACTTC.

The gene calls are TRBV7-6 and TRBJ2-3, with D possibly TRBD2 on 6 matching bases. Per the germline V gene, CDR1 is SGHVS and CDR2 is FNYEAQ. V was shortened by 6 bases and J by 0 bases, with 16 bases between the two germline ends. The CDR3 consists of 16 residues. As DNA, the CDR3 is TGTGCCAGCAGTCCCACCCACGGGGGTAGCACAGATACGCAGTATTTT. Amino acids: CASSPTHGGSTDTQYF.

In its sample, this clonotype was seen many times. CDR3 amino acids: CASSFYSKETQYF. DNA for the CDR3: TGTGCCAGCAGTTTTTACTCTAAAGAGACCCAGTACTTC. This chain connects TRBV12-3 or TRBV12-4 to TRBJ2-5; D gene uncertain. The ends were cut back, 3 bases at V and 3 bases at J, with 8 bases in the middle. CDR3 length: 13 amino acids.

V gene TRBV10-3 combines with J gene TRBJ1-4; D remains ambiguous. Trimming took off 4 bases at V and 7 bases at J, with 7 bases between the two ends. The CDR3 runs to 12 residues. The germline gives CDR1 ENHRY, CDR2 SYGVKD. The CDR3 spells CAISVSSEKLFF. In DNA, the CDR3 is TGTGCCATCAGTGTGAGCTCTGAAAAACTGTTTTTT.

In this sample, this clonotype turned up many times. The chain has TRBV20-1 and TRBJ2-4; D is perhaps TRBD1 or TRBD2 (6 bases each). The germline V gene encodes CDR1 DFQATT and CDR2 SNEGSKA (reference sequence). The CDR3 runs 15 residues. Trimming took 6 bases from V and 1 from J, leaving 16 bases between them. This CDR3 is CSAPDYTGAKNIQYF. The DNA of the CDR3 is TGCAGTGCACCGGACTACACAGGGGCCAAAAACATTCAGTACTTC.

This clonotype was seen ten or more times. CDR3 in amino acids: CASSQGAGTETQYF. CDR3 in DNA: TGTGCCAGCAGCCAAGGGGCAGGGACAGAGACCCAGTACTTC. V and J are TRBV4-2 and TRBJ2-5; D is possibly TRBD1 or TRBD2 (5 bases each). The CDR3 totals 14 residues. V was pared by 1 base and J by 4 bases, with 10 bases between. Germline CDR1 and CDR2: LGHNA and YNFKEQ.

The sample holds a few counts of this clonotype. The rearrangement joins TRBV28 to TRBJ1-4, with unresolved D. With 2 bases removed from V and 5 bases from J, the gap between germline ends came to 9 bases. This CDR3 contains 14 residues. CDR1 is MDHEN and CDR2 is SYDVKM in the germline V gene. This chain's CDR3 is CASSLKWANEKLFF. CDR3 coding DNA: TGTGCCAGCAGTTTAAAGTGGGCCAATGAAAAACTGTTTTTT.

The rearrangement uses TRBV6-1 and TRBJ1-4; no definite D call. The V end lost 8 bases, the J end lost 6 bases, and 10 bases lay between the germline ends. Germline V gives CDR1 MNHNS, CDR2 SASEGT. The CDR3 is made up of 12 amino acids. The CDR3 coding sequence is TGTGCCAGCGGTCTGATCTATGAAAAACTGTTTTTT. It is translated as CASGLIYEKLFF.

This sequence joins TRBV5-1 and TRBJ1-2; perhaps TRBD1 as D (6 bases). This CDR3 has 11 amino acids. Trimming stripped 3 bases from V and 8 bases from J, with 8 bases between. CDR1 and CDR2 (germline): SGHRS, YFSETQ. In nucleotides, the CDR3 is TGCGCCAGCAGCTCACAGGGCGGCTACACCTTC. It specifies CASSSQGGYTF.

This chain links TRBV7-8 with TRBJ1-5; 7 bases match TRBD1. This CDR3 is 14 amino acids long. The trim removed 4 bases at V and 3 bases at J, leaving 3 bases unmatched. Germline V gene lookup returns CDR1 SGHVS and CDR2 FQNEAQ. CDR3 sequence (DNA): TGTGCCAGCAGCTCAGACAGGGCCAATCAGCCCCAGCATTTT. Translating gives CASSSDRANQPQHF.

This clonotype was observed many times. This sequence joins TRBV28 and TRBJ2-2, with 10 positions matching TRBD2. The germline V gene has CDR1 MDHEN and CDR2 SYDVKM. CDR3 length: 14 residues. J lost 7 bases, V lost 2 bases, and 1 base had no gene match. This chain's CDR3 is CASSLLAGVGELFF. CDR3 DNA: TGTGCCAGCAGTTTACTAGCGGGAGTCGGGGAGCTGTTTTTT.

The table lists this clonotype with many counts. The CDR3 here is CATSREASPVYNEQFF. The CDR3 DNA reads as TGTGCCACCAGCAGAGAAGCCAGCCCGGTCTACAATGAGCAGTTCTTC. The V gene is TRBV15, the J gene TRBJ2-1, with D hard to call. In germline, CDR1 is LNHNV, CDR2 YYDKDF (reference sequence). V shed 0 bases and J shed 3 bases, with 12 bases lying between them. The CDR3 is 16 residues long. The variable domain in full, completed from reference TRBV15 and TRBJ2-1, reads DAMVIQNPRYQVTQFGKPVTLSCSQTLNHNVMYWYQQKSSQAPKLLFHYYDKDFNNEADTPDNFQSRRPNTSFCFLDIRSPGLGDTAMYLCATSREASPVYNEQFFGPGTRLTVL.

This clonotype was seen more than once but under ten times. The chain couples TRBV21-1 to TRBJ2-1; TRBD1, the table's D call, was not compared with the DNA. TRBV21-1 is reported as a pseudogene. This CDR3 comprises 19 residues. The DNA for the CDR3 is TGTGCCAGCAGGCCCGCTTCCTTCCAGGGGGCGTATAAGAACGATGAGCAGTTCTTC. Protein product: CASRPASFQGAYKNDEQFF.

The V gene is TRBV20-1, the J gene TRBJ2-1; 10 bases agree with TRBD2. CDR3 length: 15 residues. The V gene's germline CDR1 is DFQATT and CDR2 SNEGSKA (reference sequence). V shed 5 bases and J 8 bases; nucleotides not matched to a gene: 12. The CDR3 protein is CSAPYGAGGSDEQFF. CDR3 sequence (DNA): TGCAGTGCTCCCTATGGAGCGGGAGGGAGCGATGAGCAGTTCTTC.

This clonotype was seen a handful of times. The chain combines TRBV18 with TRBJ2-1; 10 bases match TRBD2. After removal of 3 bases from V and 6 bases from J, the junction contained 5 bases not matched to a gene. Per germline, CDR1 KGHSH and CDR2 LQKENI. This CDR3 spans 15 amino acids. The CDR3 sequence is CASSPLAGVVNEQFF. In DNA, the CDR3 is TGTGCCAGCTCACCCCTAGCGGGAGTAGTCAATGAGCAGTTCTTC.

This clonotype has a handful of counts. The V and J genes are TRBV20-1 and TRBJ2-5; 7 nucleotides align to TRBD1. In germline, CDR1 is DFQATT, CDR2 SNEGSKA (reference sequence). The CDR3 sequence is 12 residues long. DNA of the CDR3: TGCAGCGGCCCGGACAGGTCGAAGACCCAGTACTTC. This sequence encodes CSGPDRSKTQYF.

This clonotype was detected only a few times. The rearrangement joins TRBV14 to TRBJ2-7; no firm D call. This CDR3 has 12 amino acids. Trimming shortened V by 0 bases and J by 8 bases, and 8 bases separated the two germline ends. Germline-derived CDR1 and CDR2 are SGHDN and FVKESK. CDR3 sequence reads: CASSQDPWKQYF. Here the CDR3 DNA reads TGTGCCAGCAGCCAAGACCCTTGGAAGCAGTACTTC. Full variable domain (outside the CDR3, taken from reference TRBV14 and TRBJ2-7): EAGVTQFPSHSVIEKGQTVTLRCDPISGHDNLYWYRRVMGKEIKFLLHFVKESKQDESGMPNNRFLAERTGGTYSTLKVQPAELEDSGVYFCASSQDPWKQYFGPGTRLTVT.

The chain recombines TRBV11-2 with TRBJ2-1; D remains unclear. Germline values: CDR1 SGHAT, CDR2 FQNNGV. V dropped 4 bases and J dropped 7 bases, with 8 bases sitting between them. The CDR3 is 12 amino acids. The CDR3 DNA is TGTGCCAGCAGCTCAAATAGTAATGAGCAGTTCTTC. Translation: CASSSNSNEQFF.

The chain has TRBV7-9 and TRBJ2-3; 9 bases line up with TRBD2. Germline lookup yields CDR1 SEHNR and CDR2 FQNEAQ (reference sequence). The V gene end was trimmed by 2 bases and the J gene end by 5 bases; junction bases not matched to a gene: 5. CDR3 size: 15 residues. In DNA form, the CDR3 reads TGTGCCAGCAGCTTAATAGCGGGAGCGGGAGATACGCAGTATTTT. Residues: CASSLIAGAGDTQYF.